Listed here are 22 T cell receptor beta chains from one sample, sequenced in a study of blood T cells in healthy people across ages. The use of a sample-barcoded 5' primer and a J-beta primer mix characterized a second PCR of roughly 6 to 12 cycles. TCRdb passed the 5' RACE reads through MiXCR, listing each CDR3 protein once. The sample lists almost 800,000 distinct CDR3 sequences, about 62% occurring once. The sequenced sample consisted of blood. The origin of the receptors is a man aged 30 to 45 in good health.

The gene calls are TRBV11-1 and TRBJ1-2, with D maybe TRBD1 (5 bases). The ends were cut back, 5 bases at V and 6 bases at J, with 10 bases in the middle. Per germline, CDR1 SGHAT and CDR2 FQDESV (reference sequence). CDR3 size: 12 residues. DNA of the CDR3: TGTGCCAGCAGCGAGGAAGGGGATGGCTACACCTTC. It translates to CASSEEGDGYTF.

The CDR3 reads CSARGGTLQETQYF. The CDR3, as DNA: TGCAGTGCTAGAGGGGGGACTCTCCAAGAGACCCAGTACTTC. The rearrangement links TRBV20-1 to TRBJ2-5; D is perhaps TRBD2 (6 bases). The V and J ends lost 1 base and 1 base respectively, with 10 bases between them. The CDR3 is 14 residues long. Germline values: CDR1 DFQATT, CDR2 SNEGSKA (reference sequence).

The chain is built from TRBV5-1 and TRBJ2-5, with 7 bases that match TRBD1. The CDR3 spans 14 residues. Germline V lookup: CDR1 SGHRS, CDR2 YFSETQ. The trim removed 6 bases at V and 1 base at J, leaving 6 bases unmatched. The CDR3 coding sequence is TGCGCCAGCAACTCCGGACAGGTCCAAGAGACCCAGTACTTC. Its translation is CASNSGQVQETQYF.

The table lists this clonotype with many counts. The V call is TRBV5-1, the J call TRBJ2-6; perhaps TRBD1 as D (6 bases). CDR1 SGHRS and CDR2 YFSETQ come from the germline V gene. This CDR3 has 15 residues. Trimming cost V 3 bases and J 2 bases, with 9 bases left between them. CDR3 DNA: TGCGCCAGCAGCTATAGGACAGCTGGGGCCAACGTCCTGACTTTC. Its translation: CASSYRTAGANVLTF.

In this sample, this clonotype turned up a few times. CDR3 protein: CSVATPGANVLTF. The DNA for the CDR3 is TGCAGCGTCGCCACCCCTGGGGCCAACGTCCTGACTTTC. The chain uses TRBV29-1 and TRBJ2-6, with no clear D. Germline-derived CDR1 and CDR2 are SQVTM and ANQGSEA. V dropped 6 bases and J dropped 2 bases, with 8 bases sitting between them. This CDR3 region has 13 residues. Combining the CDR3 with reference TRBV29-1 and TRBJ2-6 gives the whole variable domain SAVISQKPSRDICQRGTSLTIQCQVDSQVTMMFWYRQQPGQSLTLIATANQGSEATYESGFVIDKFPISRPNLTFSTLTVSNMSPEDSSIYLCSVATPGANVLTFGAGSRLTVL.

The table lists this clonotype with a few counts. J is TRBJ1-6 and V is TRBV6-5, with TRBD1 identical over 11 bases. In germline, CDR1 is MNHEY, CDR2 SVGAGI. The CDR3 sequence is 15 residues long. The V segment lost 6 bases and the J segment 7 bases; nucleotides outside the gene matches: 5. This chain's CDR3 is CASSGTGGINSPLHF. The CDR3 DNA follows: TGTGCCAGCAGCGGGACAGGGGGAATAAATTCACCCCTCCACTTT.

This chain connects TRBV30 to TRBJ2-3; 10 bases are a match to TRBD2. The germline V gene has CDR1 GTSNPN and CDR2 SVGIG (reference sequence). CDR3 size: 15 residues. The ends lost 0 bases at V and 1 base at J; junction bases unmatched: 1. The CDR3 nucleotides read TGTGCCTGGAGTGTAGGGACTAGCGGCACAGATACGCAGTATTTT. As protein: CAWSVGTSGTDTQYF.

V gene TRBV20-1 combines with J gene TRBJ2-1; D possibly corresponds to TRBD2 (6 bases). The CDR3 has 12 residues. Germline V CDR1 and CDR2: DFQATT, SNEGSKA (reference sequence). V was clipped by 1 base and J by 10 bases, with 11 bases between them. The CDR3 sequence: CSARGTTYEQFF. The CDR3 DNA reads as TGCAGTGCTAGAGGGACTACCTACGAGCAGTTCTTC.

The genes are TRBV2 and TRBJ2-1; perhaps TRBD2 as D (5 bases). The CDR3 consists of 15 residues. The germline V gene has CDR1 SNHLY and CDR2 FYNNEI. V shed 8 bases and J shed 0 bases, with 14 bases lying between them. The CDR3 coding sequence is TGTGCCAGCGGATATAGCGCCGACTCCTACAATGAGCAGTTCTTC. It codes for CASGYSADSYNEQFF.

The rearrangement joins TRBV7-6 to TRBJ2-4; 13 bases are shared with TRBD2. The CDR3 covers 19 residues. V lost 5 bases, J lost 0 bases, and 10 bases stayed unmatched. Germline V gene data show CDR1 as SGHVS and CDR2 as FNYEAQ. CDR3: CASSPWTSGSMGAKNIQYF. The CDR3 DNA sequence: TGTGCCAGCAGCCCCTGGACTAGCGGGAGCATGGGAGCCAAAAACATTCAGTACTTC.

The chain joins TRBV6-2 or TRBV6-3 to TRBJ2-5; TRBD2 matches at 8 bases. J gave up 5 bases and V 1 base, and 0 bases lay outside the gene matches. CDR1 is MNHEY, CDR2 SVGEGT, per germline. This CDR3 contains 13 residues. The CDR3 DNA follows: TGTGCCAGCAGTTACTTAGCGGGGGAGACCCAGTACTTC. Residues: CASSYLAGETQYF.

This clonotype appeared a few times. The chain employs TRBV29-1 and TRBJ2-4; the D gene is possibly TRBD2 (5 bases). Judging by the DNA end, TRBJ2-5 fits better; the J call may be wrong. Germline values: CDR1 SQVTM, CDR2 ANQGSEA. The CDR3 contains 12 residues. As DNA, the CDR3 is TGCAGCGTTGAGGACGGACGGGGGACCCAGTACTTC. Translated: CSVEDGRGTQYF.

With regard to this clonotype: The junction departs from the called germline gene at one end, perhaps through a read error. J is TRBJ2-7 and V is TRBV20-1, with D tentatively TRBD1 (5 bases). Per germline, CDR1 DFQATT and CDR2 SNEGSKA (reference sequence). The CDR3 is 14 amino acids. DNA for the CDR3: TGCAGTGCCCATGTCAAGGGGAATAGAATTGAGCGGTACTTC. This codes for CSAHVKGNRIERYF.

The chain recombines TRBV28 with TRBJ1-3; D is possibly TRBD1 (6 bases). CDR1 is MDHEN, CDR2 SYDVKM, per germline. V gave up 3 bases and J gave up 0 bases, with 18 bases separating them. CDR3 length: 18 amino acids. The DNA of the CDR3 is TGTGCCAGCAGTTTTAATATAAGGGGGACGAGCTCTGGAAACACCATATATTTT. Its translation: CASSFNIRGTSSGNTIYF.

The chain links TRBV6-5 to TRBJ2-7, with D perhaps matching TRBD1 or TRBD2 (5 bases each). There are 17 residues in the CDR3. Trimming removed 1 base at V and 1 base at J, with 17 bases between. From germline, CDR1 is MNHEY and CDR2 SVGAGI. The CDR3 loop reads CASSYYKGRLKSYEQYF. Written as DNA, the CDR3 is TGTGCCAGCAGTTACTATAAGGGGAGACTCAAATCCTACGAGCAGTACTTC.

This chain connects TRBV7-9 to TRBJ1-5, with D unclear. Per germline, CDR1 SEHNR and CDR2 FQNEAQ (reference sequence). The CDR3 loop spans 14 amino acids. V was shortened by 4 bases and J by 3 bases, with 10 bases between the two germline ends. The CDR3 loop reads CASSSSRANQPQHF. In DNA, the CDR3 is TGTGCCAGCAGCTCCAGCCGGGCCAATCAGCCCCAGCATTTT.

V usage is TRBV12-5 and J usage is TRBJ1-2; 7 bases match TRBD1. Unmatched junction bases numbered 3, after V lost 6 bases and J lost 2 bases. CDR1 LGHNT and CDR2 FRNRAP come from the germline V gene. This CDR3 is 13 amino acids long. DNA of the CDR3: TGTGCTAGTGGGGCGACAGGGAACTATGGCTACACCTTC. It codes for CASGATGNYGYTF. Full variable domain (outside the CDR3, taken from reference TRBV12-5 and TRBJ1-2): DARVTQTPRHKVTEMGQEVTMRCQPILGHNTVFWYRQTMMQGLELLAYFRNRAPLDDSGMPKDRFSAEMPDATLATLKIQPSEPRDSAVYFCASGATGNYGYTFGSGTRLTVV.

CDR3 sequence reads: CASRSPNQPQHF. The CDR3 region has the DNA TGTGCCAGCAGAAGCCCAAATCAGCCCCAGCATTTT. The chain joins TRBV6-2 or TRBV6-3 to TRBJ1-5; D not certain. This CDR3 spans 12 amino acids. Germline loops: CDR1 MNHEY, CDR2 SVGEGT. Between the trimmed V and J ends, which lost 6 bases and 4 bases, there was a span of 7 bases.

The genes are TRBV7-9 and TRBJ2-1, with D hard to call. The CDR3 covers 11 residues. The germline gives CDR1 SEHNR, CDR2 FQNEAQ (reference sequence). With 5 bases removed from V and 10 bases from J, the gap between germline ends came to 9 bases. CDR3 DNA: TGTGCCAGCAGCGCCAGCTCCGAGCAGTTCTTC. This sequence encodes CASSASSEQFF.

This clonotype came up a few times. V gene TRBV5-1 combines with J gene TRBJ1-4; D unresolved. V lost 1 base and J 3 bases, leaving 7 bases between the germline ends. Looked up from germline, CDR1 is SGHRS and CDR2 is YFSETQ. This CDR3 contains 14 residues. DNA for the CDR3: TGCGCCAGCAGCTTGACAGAGCCTAATGAAAAACTGTTTTTT. Translated, it gives CASSLTEPNEKLFF.

The chain links TRBV4-2 to TRBJ1-6; TRBD1 is a possible D gene (5 bases). The ends were cut back, 1 base at V and 8 bases at J, with 12 bases in the middle. The CDR3 extends over 15 amino acids. Germline V CDR1 and CDR2: LGHNA, YNFKEQ. For the CDR3, the DNA is TGTGCCAGCAGCCAAGTGGCAGGGAGGTATTCACCCCTCCACTTT. Translating it yields CASSQVAGRYSPLHF.

In its sample, this clonotype was seen a few times. The junction differs from germline at one of its ends, possibly a read error. CDR3 nucleotides: TGCGCCAGCAGTCAAGAAGCCGGCTACGAGCAGTACTTC. Its translation is CASSQEAGYEQYF. This rearrangement joins TRBV4-3 to TRBJ2-7, with no clear D. The CDR3 length is 13 residues. Germline lookup yields CDR1 LGHNA and CDR2 YSLEER.